The T cell receptor (beta chain) described here comes from a study of blood T cell repertoires in COVID-19. This clone appeared once. V was clipped by 6 bases and J by 4 bases, with 12 bases between them. Germline V CDR1 and CDR2: SNHLY, FYNNEI. This CDR3 has 13 amino acids. The repertoire was sequenced with immunoSEQ multiplex PCR; TCRdb's copy has only in-frame clones and lacks some. The table shows roughly 150,000 clones, with about four fifths occurring only once. The specimen was PBMCs or T cells enriched from blood (not recorded which). The source is a woman between 55 and 75 years old who had recovered from COVID-19. The chain uses TRBV2 and TRBJ1-1; possible D gene TRBD1, 6 bases. CDR3 amino acids: CASRNRVGTEAFF. The CDR3 bases are TGTGCCAGCAGAAACAGGGTCGGCACTGAAGCTTTCTTT.